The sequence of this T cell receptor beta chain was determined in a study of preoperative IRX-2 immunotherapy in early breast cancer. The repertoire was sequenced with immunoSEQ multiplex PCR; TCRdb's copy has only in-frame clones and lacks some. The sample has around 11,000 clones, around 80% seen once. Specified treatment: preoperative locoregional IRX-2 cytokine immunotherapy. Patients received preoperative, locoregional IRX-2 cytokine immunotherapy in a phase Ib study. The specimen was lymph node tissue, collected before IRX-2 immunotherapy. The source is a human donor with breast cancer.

CDR3 protein: CASSWDGTTEGGYTF. The CDR3 DNA follows: TGTGCCAGCAGCTGGGATGGGACCACCGAGGGTGGCTACACCTTC. This chain links TRBV11-3 with TRBJ1-2, with D perhaps matching TRBD1 (5 bases). V lost 4 bases and J lost 7, with 19 bases in between. CDR1 and CDR2 from the germline V gene are SGHNT and YENEEA. The CDR3 covers 15 residues.